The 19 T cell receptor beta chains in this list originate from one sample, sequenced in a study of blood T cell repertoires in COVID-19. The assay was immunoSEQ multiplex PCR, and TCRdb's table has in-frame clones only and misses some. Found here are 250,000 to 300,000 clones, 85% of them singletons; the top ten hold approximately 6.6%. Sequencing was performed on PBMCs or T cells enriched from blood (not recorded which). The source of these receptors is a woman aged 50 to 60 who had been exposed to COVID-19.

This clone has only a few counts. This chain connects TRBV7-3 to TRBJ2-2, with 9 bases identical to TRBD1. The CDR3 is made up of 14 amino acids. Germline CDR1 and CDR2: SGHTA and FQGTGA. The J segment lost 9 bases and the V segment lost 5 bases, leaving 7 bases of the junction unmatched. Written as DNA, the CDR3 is TGTGCCAGCAGCCGGGGACAGGGCTTTAGGGAGCTGTTTTTT. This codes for CASSRGQGFRELFF.

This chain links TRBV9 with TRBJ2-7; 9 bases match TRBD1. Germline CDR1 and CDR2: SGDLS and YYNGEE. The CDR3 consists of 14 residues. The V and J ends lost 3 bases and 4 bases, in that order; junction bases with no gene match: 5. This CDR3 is CASSGTGDAYEQYF. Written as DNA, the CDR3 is TGTGCCAGCAGCGGGACAGGGGATGCGTACGAGCAGTACTTC.

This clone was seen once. CDR3: CASSQAGLGEKLFF. The DNA of the CDR3 is TGCGCCAGCAGCCAAGCAGGACTGGGAGAAAAACTGTTTTTT. The genes are TRBV4-1 and TRBJ1-4, with D unresolved. V lost 1 base to trimming and J lost 8 bases, with 11 bases between them. The germline CDR1 and CDR2 sequences are MGHRA and YSYEKL. CDR3 length equals 14 residues.

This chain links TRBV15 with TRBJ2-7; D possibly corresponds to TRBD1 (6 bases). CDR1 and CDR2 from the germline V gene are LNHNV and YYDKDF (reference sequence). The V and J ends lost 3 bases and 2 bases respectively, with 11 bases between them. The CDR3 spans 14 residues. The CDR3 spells CATSSPEGAYEQYF. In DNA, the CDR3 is TGTGCCACCAGCAGCCCTGAGGGGGCCTACGAGCAGTACTTC.

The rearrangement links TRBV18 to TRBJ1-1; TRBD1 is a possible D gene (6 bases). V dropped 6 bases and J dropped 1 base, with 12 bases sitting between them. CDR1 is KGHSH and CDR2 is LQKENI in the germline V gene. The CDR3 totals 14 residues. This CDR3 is CASSPGHQNTEAFF. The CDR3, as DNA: TGTGCCAGCTCTCCGGGACACCAGAACACTGAAGCTTTCTTT.

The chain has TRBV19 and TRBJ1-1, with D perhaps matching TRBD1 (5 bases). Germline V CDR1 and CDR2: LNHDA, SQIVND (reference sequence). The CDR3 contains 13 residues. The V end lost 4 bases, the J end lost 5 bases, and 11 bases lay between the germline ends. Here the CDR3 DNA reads TGTGCCAGTAGTAGGGGCAGGGCAACTGAAGCTTTCTTT. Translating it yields CASSRGRATEAFF.

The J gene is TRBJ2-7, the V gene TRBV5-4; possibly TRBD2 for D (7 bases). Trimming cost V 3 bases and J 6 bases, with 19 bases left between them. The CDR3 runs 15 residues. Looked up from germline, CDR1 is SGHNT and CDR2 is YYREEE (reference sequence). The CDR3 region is CASSSRGGPFGEQYF. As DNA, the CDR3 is TGTGCCAGCAGCTCGAGGGGGGGGCCCTTCGGCGAGCAGTACTTC.

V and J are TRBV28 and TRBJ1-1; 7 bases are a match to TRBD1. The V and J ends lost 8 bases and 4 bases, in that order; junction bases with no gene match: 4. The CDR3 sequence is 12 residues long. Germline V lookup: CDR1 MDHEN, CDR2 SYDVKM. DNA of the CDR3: TGTGCCAGCTATGACAGGGTCACTGAAGCTTTCTTT. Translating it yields CASYDRVTEAFF.

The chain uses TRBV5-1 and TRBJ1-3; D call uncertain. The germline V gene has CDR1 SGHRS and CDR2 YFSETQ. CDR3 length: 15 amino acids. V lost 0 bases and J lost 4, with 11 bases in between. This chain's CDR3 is CASSLESVRGNTIYF. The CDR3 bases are TGCGCCAGCAGCTTGGAGTCGGTTCGGGGAAACACCATATATTTT.

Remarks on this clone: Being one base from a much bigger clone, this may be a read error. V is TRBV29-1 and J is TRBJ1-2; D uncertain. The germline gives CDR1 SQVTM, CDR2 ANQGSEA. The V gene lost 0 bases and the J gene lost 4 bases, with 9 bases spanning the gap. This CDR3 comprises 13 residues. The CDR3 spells CSVEEEGGYGYTF. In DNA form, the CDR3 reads TGCAGCGTTGAAGAAGAGGGCGGCTATGGCTACACCTTC.

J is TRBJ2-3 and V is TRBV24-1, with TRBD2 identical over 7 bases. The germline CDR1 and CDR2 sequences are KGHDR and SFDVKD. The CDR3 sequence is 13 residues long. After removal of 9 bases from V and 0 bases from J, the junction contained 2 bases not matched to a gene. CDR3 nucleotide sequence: TGTGCCACCGGGGAGGGTAGCACAGATACGCAGTATTTT. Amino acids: CATGEGSTDTQYF.

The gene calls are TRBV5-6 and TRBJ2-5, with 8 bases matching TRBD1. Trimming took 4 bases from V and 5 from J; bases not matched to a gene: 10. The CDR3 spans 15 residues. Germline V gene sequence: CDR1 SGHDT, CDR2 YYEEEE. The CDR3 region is CASSPVDRGRETQYF. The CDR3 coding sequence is TGTGCCAGCAGCCCAGTCGACAGGGGTCGGGAGACCCAGTACTTC.

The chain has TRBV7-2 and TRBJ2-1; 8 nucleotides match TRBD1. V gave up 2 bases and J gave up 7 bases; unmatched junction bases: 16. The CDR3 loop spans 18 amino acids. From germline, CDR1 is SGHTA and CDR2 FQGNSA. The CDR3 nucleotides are TGTGCCAGCAGCTTAACCCGGGGGACAGGACCCTATGCTAATGAGCAGTTCTTC. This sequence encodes CASSLTRGTGPYANEQFF.

The CDR3 here is CSVGTAYTGELFF. The CDR3 DNA follows: TGCAGCGTAGGAACAGCCTACACCGGGGAGCTGTTTTTT. The V and J genes are TRBV29-1 and TRBJ2-2; D is ambiguous. The CDR3 runs 13 residues. CDR1 is SQVTM, CDR2 ANQGSEA, per germline. The V end lost 6 bases, the J end lost 3 bases, and 11 bases lay between the germline ends.

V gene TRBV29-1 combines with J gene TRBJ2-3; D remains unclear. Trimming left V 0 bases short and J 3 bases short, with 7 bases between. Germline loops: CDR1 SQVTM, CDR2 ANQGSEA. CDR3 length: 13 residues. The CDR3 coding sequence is TGCAGCGTTGAAGACAGGAAGACAGATACGCAGTATTTT. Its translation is CSVEDRKTDTQYF.

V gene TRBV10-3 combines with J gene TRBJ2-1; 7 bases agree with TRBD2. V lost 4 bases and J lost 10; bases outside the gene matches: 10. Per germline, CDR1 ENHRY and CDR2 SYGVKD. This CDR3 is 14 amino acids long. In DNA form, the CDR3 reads TGTGCCATCAGTGTAGCTGGGGCCGGGGGGGAGCAGTTCTTC. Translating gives CAISVAGAGGEQFF.

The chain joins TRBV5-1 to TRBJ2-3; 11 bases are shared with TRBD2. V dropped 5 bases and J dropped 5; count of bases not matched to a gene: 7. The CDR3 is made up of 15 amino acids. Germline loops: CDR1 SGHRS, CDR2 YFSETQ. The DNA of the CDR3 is TGCGCCAGCAGTTTAGCGGGGGGGCATAGAGATACGCAGTATTTT. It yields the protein CASSLAGGHRDTQYF.

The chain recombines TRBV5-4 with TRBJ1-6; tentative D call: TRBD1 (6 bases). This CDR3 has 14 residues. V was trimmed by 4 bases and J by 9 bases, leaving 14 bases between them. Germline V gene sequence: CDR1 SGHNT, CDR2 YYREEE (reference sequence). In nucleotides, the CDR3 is TGTGCCAGCAGCCGTACAGGGTCGGGTTCACCCCTCCACTTT. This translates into CASSRTGSGSPLHF.

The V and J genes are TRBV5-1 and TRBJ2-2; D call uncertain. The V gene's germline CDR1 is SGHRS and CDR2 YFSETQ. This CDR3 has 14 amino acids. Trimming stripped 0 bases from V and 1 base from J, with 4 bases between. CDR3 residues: CASSLGGNTGELFF. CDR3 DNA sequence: TGCGCCAGCAGCTTGGGAGGGAACACCGGGGAGCTGTTTTTT.